The entry that follows covers one T cell receptor beta chain sequence. Its specificity is not known. This sample is part of a study of shared clonotypes between healthy human individuals. Whole-study findings and limits: In contrast to clonotypes shared by all four donors, non-shared clonotypes had lower generation probabilities. Relative to memory subsets, naive subsets generally showed larger estimated richness.

Data came from immunoSEQ multiplex PCR; TCRdb stores just in-frame clones and leaves some out. The sample yields some 630,000 clones, approximately 79% seen once. V lost 5 bases, J lost 2 bases, and 13 bases lay in between. The CDR3 contains 14 residues. Germline CDR1 LNHDA, CDR2 SQIVND (reference sequence). The sample comprised memory CD4+ T cells sorted from blood. Subset here: CD45RA-negative fraction. J is TRBJ2-7 and V is TRBV19; the D gene could be TRBD1 or TRBD2 (5 bases each). The source of this sequence is a woman in her twenties or thirties in good health. DNA of the CDR3: TGTGCCAGTAGTGGATCCGGGACCCCCTACGAGCAGTACTTC. This sequence encodes CASSGSGTPYEQYF.